The text below deals with one T cell receptor (beta chain). The antigen this receptor binds is unknown. Base qualities are missing; no much larger clone stands one base away. TCRbeta CDR3 regions were sequenced with the immunoSEQ Assay. After extraction, genomic DNA underwent amplification by bias-controlled multiplex PCR, followed by high-throughput sequencing. Per the original workflow: To quantify the absolute abundance of each unique TCRbeta CDR3 region, sequences were collapsed and filtered. T cell fraction was estimated by normalizing TCRbeta template counts to usable DNA, which was measured by amplifying reference genes present in all nucleated cells. Repertoire TCRs were annotated as SARS-CoV-2-specific by exact matching of V gene, CDR3 amino acid sequence and J gene to a known reactive TCR set. MIRA supplied the reference SARS-CoV-2 TCR set, which was filtered for enrichment in COVID-19-positive ImmuneCODE repertoires so that public or cross-reactive TCRs were removed. Based on the MIRA antigens, annotated TCRs were further analysed at the level of specific ORF or position within ORF. Breadth was defined as annotated unique rearrangements over total unique productive rearrangements; depth was the summed frequency of those rearrangements. Two-sided Wilcoxon rank-sum tests were applied when comparing TCR breadth between groups. In its TCRdb copy, this immuneACCESS table keeps in-frame sequences only and misses some clones. Where compared with another copy, unresolved V genes explain less than half of these, and the others have no known cause. The V and J calls and clone size were taken over from that table, and D and trimming were inferred from the DNA. This sample is represented by approximately 360,000 clones; 83% of them were singletons. The leading ten clones occupy about 7.4% of the sample.

Trimming at the junction amounts to 4 bases on V and 7 bases on J, and the germline ends lie 16 bases apart. Per the germline V gene (reference sequence), GTSNPN is the CDR1 and SVGIG is the CDR2. The CDR3, cysteine through phenylalanine, is 13 amino acids long. The entry retains the CDR3 DNA only, 39 bases that are in frame from base 1. What the treatment or condition label conveys for this sample: some 20 received Ad26.COV2.S at low or high dose, single or two shots; about five received placebo; per-sample allocation not given. Repertoires of vaccine and placebo recipients were sequenced from samples taken on day 63 after the first injection. In Cohort 1b, 25 or so adults aged 18-55 years were enrolled at a single site in Boston, USA, between 29 July and 7 August 2020. Ad26.COV2.S was a replication-incompetent adenovirus type 26 vector that expressed a prefusion-stabilized SARS-CoV-2 spike protein derived from the original Wuhan strain.

The data originate from a study of Ad26.COV2.S vaccination and SARS-CoV-2 variants (dated by TCRdb to 2020 to 2022). About the study as a whole: Vaccine-arm donors were drawn from COV1001, a multicentre, randomized, double-blind, placebo-controlled phase I-IIa trial of Ad26.COV2.S in healthy adults. Ad26.COV2.S was administered intramuscularly at 5 x 10^10 or 1 x 10^11 viral particles, either as a single shot or as two shots given 56 days apart. The specificity and breadth of SARS-CoV-2-reactive T cell receptors after Ad26.COV2.S vaccination were assessed by TCRbeta repertoire sequencing. The TCR-sequenced set comprised approximately 32 samples: around 20 Ad26.COV2.S vaccine recipients, 5 placebo recipients and 8 SARS-CoV-2 convalescent individuals. Trial participants were randomized into five groups of five, in which low-dose or high-dose Ad26.COV2.S was given once or twice, or placebo was given on both occasions. Throughout the experiments and outcome assessment, investigators stayed blinded to trial group allocation.

The study at large found these results: Higher spike-specific TCR breadth was observed in Ad26.COV2.S recipients than in placebo recipients (P = 0.0014). The study lacked the statistical power to compare responses across vaccine doses or regimens. According to the authors, total T cell responses may have been underestimated by the TCR breadth and depth analyses. Vaccine and placebo recipients had similar non-spike TCR breadth, a finding consistent with the vaccine containing only spike. Substantial breadth of spike-specific CD8+ and CD4+ T cell responses was reported after vaccination.

The input for sequencing was peripheral blood, taken in a trial of Ad26.COV2.S vaccine versus placebo. This chain is built from TRBV30 and TRBJ2-5, and perhaps TRBD2 as D gene, on 5 matching bases. This sequence was found in a person aged 18-60 years who received the Ad26.COV2.S COVID-19 vaccine or a placebo. CDR3 loop: CAWNTGRIGTQYF. The DNA reads TGTGCCTGGAACACTGGGAGAATAGGGACCCAGTACTTC. The CDR3, completed at both ends by the reference TRBV30 and TRBJ2-5 genes, gives the full variable domain SQTIHQWPATLVQPVGSPLSLECTVEGTSNPNLYWYRQAAGRGLQLLFYSVGIGQISSEVPQNLSASRPQDRQFILSSKKLLLSDSGFYLCAWNTGRIGTQYFGPGTRLLVL.